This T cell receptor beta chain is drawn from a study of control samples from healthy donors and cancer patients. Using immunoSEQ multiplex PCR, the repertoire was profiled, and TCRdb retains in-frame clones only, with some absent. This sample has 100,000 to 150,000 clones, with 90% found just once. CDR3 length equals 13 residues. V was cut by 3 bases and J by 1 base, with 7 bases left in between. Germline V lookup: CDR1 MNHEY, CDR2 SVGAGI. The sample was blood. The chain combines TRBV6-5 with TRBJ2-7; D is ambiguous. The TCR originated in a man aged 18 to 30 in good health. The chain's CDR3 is CASSYGASYEQYF. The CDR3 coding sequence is TGTGCCAGCAGTTATGGAGCTTCCTACGAGCAGTACTTC.